This section outlines one T cell receptor (beta chain) sequence together with its context. Its antigen target is currently unknown. No per-base quality is available; no much larger clone lies one base away. The sample is drawn from a study of blood T cell repertoires in COVID-19 (TCRdb year 2020). About the investigation overall: Collaborator samples came from the United States, Italy and Spain and covered acute and convalescent phases of COVID-19. The material from the prospective study consisted of cDNA or gDNA derived from T cells, B-cell-depleted T cells, or PBMCs. Subjects who had been exposed to COVID-19, were actively infected with it, or had recovered from it provided the deeply sampled blood TCRbeta repertoires that made up the dataset. The repertoires were released in a freely available public database intended as a resource for research on the immune response to SARS-CoV-2. The samples were drawn from the first 160 participants of the ongoing ImmuneRACE study and from 950 to 1,500 subjects provided by 6 global collaborators. Sample metadata almost always included a de-identified subject ID, COVID-19 status, age in years and sex. Where available, HLA class I and class II types were taken from metadata supplied by the sample provider and were not determined by assay-based typing.

TCRbeta CDR3 regions were amplified from genomic DNA by means of the immunoSEQ Assay, a bias-controlled multiplex PCR. In the original analysis: The number of nucleated cells in each sample was estimated by amplification of reference gene primers within the assay. To quantify the absolute abundance of each unique TCRbeta CDR3 rearrangement, sequence reads were collapsed and filtered. For each sample, productive Simpson clonality was calculated as the square root of Simpson's diversity index over productive rearrangements. In TCRdb, the immuneACCESS table is reduced to in-frame sequences with V and J assigned. These tables do not hold every clone; where another copy was compared, an unresolved V gene accounts for under half, and the others remain unexplained. V and J calls and clone size are given by that table; D and trimming were obtained from the DNA. In all, the sample holds roughly 150,000 clones, and roughly four fifths of those were seen once. The ten largest clones represent 2.5% to 3% of the sample.

The paper as a whole reports these results and caveats: The quantity of clinical and demographic metadata differed by source and by participant and was supplied without curation.

In the germline V gene, CDR1 corresponds to SGDLS and CDR2 to YYNGEE. The CDR3 goes from the cysteine to the phenylalanine over 15 residues. The kept DNA is CDR3 alone, 45 bases in frame from the first base. The germline V end is reduced by 3 bases and the J end by 3 bases; junction bases left unmatched: 4. At one collaborating source in Seattle, patients were enrolled during active infection and were followed longitudinally through the course of disease. Whole blood was collected in K2EDTA tubes by collaborating institutions according to the institutions' own protocols. For TCRbeta analysis, collaborators shipped samples in one of three forms: frozen whole blood, isolated PBMCs, or DNA extracted from either of those sample types.

The V and J segments used are TRBV9 and TRBJ1-3, with 9 central nucleotides matching TRBD1. The clonotype originates from a woman at least 80 years old with COVID-19, enrolled during active disease. The sequenced material came from peripheral blood. The DNA reads as follows: TGTGCCAGCAGCGGCCGGGACAGGGTTGGAAACACCATATATTTT. Its protein product is CASSGRDRVGNTIYF.